This T cell receptor beta chain emerged from a study of cytomegalovirus exposure and HLA in healthy donors. The V gene's germline CDR1 is SGHKS and CDR2 YYEKEE (reference sequence). Germline trimming cut 0 bases from V and 6 bases from J; bases unmatched to any gene: 1. The CDR3 has 14 residues. This clone was recorded once. Primers: 60 Vbeta forward and 13 Jbeta reverse. The table came from immunoSEQ multiplex PCR; TCRdb's copy has only in-frame clones and leaves some out. The sample contains just over 200,000 clones, approximately 78% of which appear only once. This chain connects TRBV5-5 to TRBJ1-4; 8 bases are shared with TRBD1. Sequenced input: PBMCs. This sequence originates from a woman aged 40 to 49 in good health and CMV-seronegative. The CDR3 sequence: CASSLGQGHEKLFF. In DNA, the CDR3 is TGTGCCAGCAGCTTGGGACAGGGGCATGAAAAACTGTTTTTT.